A single sample gave rise to the 20 T cell receptor beta chains below, sequenced in a study of T cell responses to AZD1222 COVID-19 vaccine. TCRdb's table, derived via immunoSEQ multiplex PCR, lists solely in-frame clones and lacks some. The repertoire holds about 140,000 clones, with about four fifths as singletons. Sequencing was performed on peripheral blood, taken on day 0 of AZD1222 vaccination. The receptors here all came from an adult in good health.

There are a few counts of this clone. This rearrangement joins TRBV6-5 to TRBJ1-6, with a possible D match to TRBD1 (5 bases). V was trimmed by 6 bases and J by 5 bases, leaving 14 bases between them. The V gene's germline CDR1 is MNHEY and CDR2 SVGAGI. CDR3 length equals 15 residues. CDR3 sequence: CASRGVGSNNSPLHF. The DNA for the CDR3 is TGTGCCAGCAGAGGGGTGGGATCCAATAATTCACCCCTCCACTTT.

This chain joins TRBV14 and TRBJ1-2, with 7 bases that match TRBD1. Looked up from germline, CDR1 is SGHDN and CDR2 is FVKESK. J gave up 8 bases and V 7 bases, and 10 bases lay outside the gene matches. The CDR3 consists of 13 residues. The CDR3 DNA follows: TGTGCCAGCACCTATTCAGGGGGAGAAGGCTACACCTTC. Translating gives CASTYSGGEGYTF.

As for this clone: One end of the junction is discordant with germline, which a read error may explain. The J gene is TRBJ1-5, the V gene TRBV28, with D uncertain. This CDR3 has 13 amino acids. The germline V gene encodes CDR1 MDHEN and CDR2 SYDVKM. This CDR3 reads CTSSWGSNQPQHF. The CDR3 region has the DNA TGTACCAGCAGTTGGGGTAGCAATCAGCCCCAGCATTTT.

At least ten counts were recorded for this clone. In DNA form, the CDR3 reads TGTGCCAGCAGCCAATCCCCCCCGGGCACTGAAGCTTTCTTT. It yields the protein CASSQSPPGTEAFF. V gene TRBV3-1 (or the pseudogene TRBV3-2) combines with J gene TRBJ1-1, with D hard to call. The length of the CDR3 is 14 residues. Germline V gene data show CDR1 as LGHDT and CDR2 as YNNKEL (reference sequence). The V end was cut by 2 bases, the J end by 4 bases, with 11 bases between.

J is TRBJ1-2 and V is TRBV13, with TRBD1 matching 7 bases. The germline CDR1 and CDR2 sequences are PRHDT and FYEKMQ (reference sequence). Unmatched junction bases numbered 9, after V lost 4 bases and J lost 7 bases. The CDR3 length is 14 residues. The CDR3 coding sequence is TGTGCCAGCAGCTCCCTAGACAGGGATTCTGGCTACACCTTC. It yields the protein CASSSLDRDSGYTF.

This clone was recorded once. V usage is TRBV7-2 and J usage is TRBJ1-3; no firm D call. CDR1 and CDR2 from the germline V gene are SGHTA and FQGNSA. With 2 bases removed from V and 0 bases from J, the gap between germline ends came to 11 bases. CDR3 length equals 16 residues. For the CDR3, the DNA is TGTGCCAGCAGCTTATTAGGTGGGCCCTCTGGAAACACCATATATTTT. Translated: CASSLLGGPSGNTIYF.

The chain employs TRBV6-1 and TRBJ2-5; no clear D gene. The CDR3 is 14 amino acids. Germline V gene lookup returns CDR1 MNHNS and CDR2 SASEGT. The germline V and J ends were trimmed by 2 bases and 1 base, with 8 bases remaining between them. The CDR3 nucleotides read TGTGCCAGCAGTGAAAGGGCAGCCCAAGAGACCCAGTACTTC. As protein: CASSERAAQETQYF.

This clone was observed a single time. The chain uses TRBV5-1 and TRBJ2-5, with D perhaps matching TRBD1 or TRBD2 (5 bases each). Trimming took 1 base from V and 5 from J, leaving 15 bases between them. The CDR3 has 15 amino acids. Per germline, CDR1 SGHRS and CDR2 YFSETQ. The chain's CDR3 is CASSLLSTEGETQYF. The CDR3 nucleotides read TGCGCCAGCAGCTTGCTATCTACAGAGGGGGAGACCCAGTACTTC.

This chain joins TRBV5-6 and TRBJ1-5; D is undetermined. V was trimmed by 4 bases and J by 3 bases, leaving 5 bases between them. The CDR3 covers 12 residues. CDR1 is SGHDT and CDR2 is YYEEEE in the germline V gene. The CDR3: CASSLPNQPQHF. For the CDR3, the DNA is TGTGCCAGCAGCCTACCCAATCAGCCCCAGCATTTT.

This clone was detected once. J is TRBJ2-3 and V is TRBV5-1; D not certain. This CDR3 is built from 13 residues. The ends were cut back, 0 bases at V and 4 bases at J, with 6 bases in the middle. CDR1 SGHRS and CDR2 YFSETQ come from the germline V gene. CDR3 DNA sequence: TGCGCCAGCAGCTTGGAATTGGCAGATACGCAGTATTTT. Residues: CASSLELADTQYF.

This clone was seen a single time. The chain couples TRBV19 to TRBJ1-5; TRBD1 aligns across 9 bases. V was pared by 4 bases and J by 1 base, with 20 bases of the junction left unmatched. The CDR3 loop spans 21 amino acids. Per germline, CDR1 LNHDA and CDR2 SQIVND (reference sequence). The CDR3 nucleotides are TGTGCCAGTAGTACCGTCTGGGCTGGACAGGGGAAGGAATCCAGCAATCAGCCCCAGCATTTT. It encodes CASSTVWAGQGKESSNQPQHF.

The chain is built from TRBV9 and TRBJ2-5; TRBD1 agrees at 9 bases. Germline CDR1 and CDR2: SGDLS and YYNGEE. With 0 bases clipped from V and 2 bases from J, the junction kept 8 bases outside the gene matches. There are 17 residues in the CDR3. The CDR3: CASSVGGTGGLQETQYF. The CDR3 nucleotides are TGTGCCAGCAGCGTAGGGGGCACAGGGGGCCTTCAAGAGACCCAGTACTTC.

Only one count was recorded for this clone. The DNA of the CDR3 is TGTGCCAGCAGCTTGGGACAGGGGGCCAGCTCACCCCTCCACTTT. Its protein product is CASSLGQGASSPLHF. The chain is built from TRBV7-6 and TRBJ1-6; 12 bases are shared with TRBD1. CDR3 size: 15 residues. The V gene's germline CDR1 is SGHVS and CDR2 FNYEAQ. Germline trimming cut 3 bases from V and 10 bases from J; bases unmatched to any gene: 4.

V usage is TRBV10-3 and J usage is TRBJ2-7, with TRBD2 identical over 8 bases. The CDR3 contains 15 residues. V dropped 2 bases and J dropped 3; count of bases not matched to a gene: 6. Germline CDR1 is ENHRY and CDR2 is SYGVKD. This chain's CDR3 is CAISEGLATIYEQYF. In nucleotides, the CDR3 is TGTGCCATCAGTGAGGGACTAGCCACGATCTACGAGCAGTACTTC.

This clone was found a few times. The chain uses TRBV5-4 and TRBJ2-7, with D perhaps TRBD1 (6 bases). This CDR3 has 15 amino acids. In germline, CDR1 is SGHNT, CDR2 YYREEE (reference sequence). Trimming stripped 0 bases from V and 4 bases from J, with 14 bases between. The CDR3 DNA sequence: TGTGCCAGCAGCTTGGGTAGCAGGGGCGCGTACGAGCAGTACTTC. Translating it yields CASSLGSRGAYEQYF.

The V and J genes are TRBV4-2 and TRBJ1-4; no reliable D call. This CDR3 has 15 residues. Germline CDR1 and CDR2: LGHNA and YNFKEQ. V lost 3 bases and J 0 bases, leaving 8 bases between the germline ends. CDR3 sequence: CASSQETATNEKLFF. The CDR3, as DNA: TGTGCCAGCAGCCAGGAGACGGCAACTAATGAAAAACTGTTTTTT.

V usage is TRBV12-3 or TRBV12-4 and J usage is TRBJ2-5; the D gene is possibly TRBD2 (6 bases). The ends were cut back, 5 bases at V and 6 bases at J, with 13 bases in the middle. CDR3 length: 13 amino acids. The DNA for the CDR3 is TGTGCCAGCAGTCCCGGGACTTTGAAGACCCAGTACTTC. It yields the protein CASSPGTLKTQYF.

The chain joins TRBV27 to TRBJ1-1; D is unclear. V lost 2 bases, J lost 5 bases, and 9 bases lay in between. This CDR3 has 13 amino acids. CDR1 is MNHEY, CDR2 SMNVEV, per germline (reference sequence). The CDR3: CASSLLRGTEAFF. The CDR3 region has the DNA TGTGCCAGCAGTTTACTTCGAGGAACTGAAGCTTTCTTT.

The chain recombines TRBV4-1 with TRBJ1-3; D gene ambiguous. Germline CDR1 is MGHRA and CDR2 is YSYEKL. The CDR3 loop spans 16 amino acids. Trimming left V 1 base short and J 4 bases short, with 14 bases between. The chain's CDR3 is CASSQAGKGRGNTIYF. CDR3 in DNA: TGCGCCAGCAGCCAAGCCGGGAAAGGGAGAGGAAACACCATATATTTT.

This clone was observed a handful of times. This same CDR3 is encoded by further DNA sequences in the sample. This chain connects TRBV19 to TRBJ1-2; D is unresolved. The CDR3 loop spans 13 amino acids. V lost 6 bases and J 4 bases, leaving 12 bases between the germline ends. Per the germline V gene, CDR1 is LNHDA and CDR2 is SQIVND (reference sequence). The CDR3 DNA reads as TGTGCCAGTAGCCCCGGGAGGGCCTATGGCTACACCTTC. As protein: CASSPGRAYGYTF.